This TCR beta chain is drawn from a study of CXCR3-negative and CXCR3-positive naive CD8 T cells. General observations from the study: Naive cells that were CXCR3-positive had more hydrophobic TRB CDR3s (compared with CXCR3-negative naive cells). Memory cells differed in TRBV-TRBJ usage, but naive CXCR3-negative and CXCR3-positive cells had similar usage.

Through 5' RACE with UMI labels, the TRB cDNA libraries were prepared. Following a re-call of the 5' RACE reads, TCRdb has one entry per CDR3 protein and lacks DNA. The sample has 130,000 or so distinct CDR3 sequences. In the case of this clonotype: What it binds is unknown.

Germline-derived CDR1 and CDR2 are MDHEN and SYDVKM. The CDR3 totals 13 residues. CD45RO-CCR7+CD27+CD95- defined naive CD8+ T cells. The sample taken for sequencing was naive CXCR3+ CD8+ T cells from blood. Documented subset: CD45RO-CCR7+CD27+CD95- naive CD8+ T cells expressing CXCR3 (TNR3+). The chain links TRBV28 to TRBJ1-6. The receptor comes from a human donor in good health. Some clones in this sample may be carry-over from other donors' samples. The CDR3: CASSLTGNSPLHF.